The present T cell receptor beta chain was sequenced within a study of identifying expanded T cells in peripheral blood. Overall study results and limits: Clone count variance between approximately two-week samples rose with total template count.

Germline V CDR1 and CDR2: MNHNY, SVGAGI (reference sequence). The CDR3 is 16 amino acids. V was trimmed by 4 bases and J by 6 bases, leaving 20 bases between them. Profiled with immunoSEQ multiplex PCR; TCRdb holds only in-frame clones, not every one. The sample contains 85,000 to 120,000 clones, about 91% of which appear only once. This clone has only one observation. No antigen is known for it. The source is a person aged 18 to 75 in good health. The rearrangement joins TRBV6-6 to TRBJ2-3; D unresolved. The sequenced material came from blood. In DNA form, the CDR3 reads TGTGCCAGCAGTTTACGGCCCTTGGATTCGACGGATACGCAGTATTTT. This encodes CASSLRPLDSTDTQYF.